The rows below give T cell receptor beta chains drawn from one sample of a study of CD8 T cells in ankylosing spondylitis. From the 5' RACE reads, TCRdb called clonotypes with MiXCR, one entry per CDR3 protein. This sample yields around 770,000 distinct CDR3 sequences, of which roughly 12% are seen a single time; roughly 0.51% belongs to the top ten. The sequenced sample was blood, either unsorted or a sorted T cell fraction (not recorded which). These receptors were taken from a male donor with ankylosing spondylitis. CDR3s include the opening cysteine and the closing phenylalanine or tryptophan.

v_gene: TRBV7-2; j_gene: TRBJ1-3; CDR3aa: CASSSLYSGNTIYF
v_gene: TRBV7-6; j_gene: TRBJ1-3; CDR3aa: CASSLRVGAGNTIYF
v_gene: TRBV4-3; j_gene: TRBJ1-2; CDR3aa: CASSQGRDRIYGYTF
v_gene: TRBV27; j_gene: TRBJ2-7; CDR3aa: CASSHPAGRGRGYEQYF
v_gene: TRBV7-2; j_gene: TRBJ2-3; CDR3aa: CASSLVSLSTDTQYF
v_gene: TRBV20-1; j_gene: TRBJ1-2; CDR3aa: CSARDHQERNYGYTF
v_gene: TRBV4-2; j_gene: TRBJ2-1; CDR3aa: CASSQDSLQAGGNNEQFF
v_gene: TRBV28; j_gene: TRBJ2-7; CDR3aa: CASSFITREGEEQYF
v_gene: TRBV4-3; j_gene: TRBJ2-7; CDR3aa: CASSPRDGTRGTYEQYF
v_gene: TRBV7-3; j_gene: TRBJ1-1; CDR3aa: CASSLRLLQGNAEAFF
v_gene: TRBV6-5; j_gene: TRBJ2-7; CDR3aa: CASSYREESEQYF
v_gene: TRBV28; j_gene: TRBJ2-1; CDR3aa: CASTRASGGLNEQFF
v_gene: TRBV20-1; j_gene: TRBJ2-7; CDR3aa: CSARVRTSSYEQYF
v_gene: TRBV7-6; j_gene: TRBJ2-1; CDR3aa: CASSLGGLAGTNEQFF
v_gene: TRBV20-1; j_gene: TRBJ2-7; CDR3aa: CSASRSGSDPSYEQYF
v_gene: TRBV6-4; j_gene: TRBJ1-2; CDR3aa: CASSGPEANYGYTF
v_gene: TRBV7-6; j_gene: TRBJ2-1; CDR3aa: CASSPILAGSYNEQFF
v_gene: TRBV7-2; j_gene: TRBJ1-2; CDR3aa: CASSFNREGYGYTF
v_gene: TRBV15; j_gene: TRBJ2-7; CDR3aa: CATSFRQGEGEQYF
v_gene: TRBV20-1; j_gene: TRBJ2-3; CDR3aa: CSATGTSGTTDTQYF
v_gene: TRBV28; j_gene: TRBJ1-2; CDR3aa: CASSFRQINYGYTF
v_gene: TRBV5-1; j_gene: TRBJ2-1; CDR3aa: CASSPLADNNEQFF
v_gene: TRBV6-6; j_gene: TRBJ2-1; CDR3aa: CASSKQGSEQFF
v_gene: TRBV20-1; j_gene: TRBJ2-3; CDR3aa: CSARDYIGRQGNTDTQYF
v_gene: TRBV4-3; j_gene: TRBJ2-1; CDR3aa: CASSQDVGQGLYNEQFF
v_gene: TRBV4-2; j_gene: TRBJ1-1; CDR3aa: CASSQEPAGRINTEAFF
v_gene: TRBV4-1; j_gene: TRBJ2-5; CDR3aa: CASSQGGGRGTQYF
v_gene: TRBV5-8; j_gene: TRBJ1-3; CDR3aa: CASTPGGTNTIYF
v_gene: TRBV7-2; j_gene: TRBJ2-5; CDR3aa: CASSLDLYETQYF
v_gene: TRBV5-1; j_gene: TRBJ1-3; CDR3aa: CASSSGQGEAGNTIYF
v_gene: TRBV20-1; j_gene: TRBJ2-2; CDR3aa: CSAYPRGGPTGELFF
v_gene: TRBV4-2; j_gene: TRBJ2-2; CDR3aa: CASRISQGRNGELFF
v_gene: TRBV18; j_gene: TRBJ2-7; CDR3aa: CASSPGSTHEQYF
v_gene: TRBV27; j_gene: TRBJ2-7; CDR3aa: CASSYDRGGSYEQYF
v_gene: TRBV12-3/TRBV12-4; j_gene: TRBJ1-2; CDR3aa: CASSPRRTGLLYNYGYTF
v_gene: TRBV5-1; j_gene: TRBJ2-5; CDR3aa: CASTPRPAREETQYF
v_gene: TRBV20-1; j_gene: TRBJ2-4; CDR3aa: CSARGGRVAKNIQYF
v_gene: TRBV12-3/TRBV12-4; j_gene: TRBJ2-1; CDR3aa: CASTPLAGGHEQFF
v_gene: TRBV20-1; j_gene: TRBJ1-6; CDR3aa: CSAEYRRTSYNSPLHF
v_gene: TRBV24-1; j_gene: TRBJ1-2; CDR3aa: CATSDDGRRGYGYTF
v_gene: TRBV7-2; j_gene: TRBJ1-4; CDR3aa: CASSLQGSHNEKLFF
v_gene: TRBV5-1; j_gene: TRBJ2-7; CDR3aa: CASRVGAPGGEQYF
v_gene: TRBV15; j_gene: TRBJ2-5; CDR3aa: CATSRDRGETQYF
v_gene: TRBV29-1; j_gene: TRBJ2-4; CDR3aa: CSVEDRGGRENIQYF
v_gene: TRBV10-3; j_gene: TRBJ2-7; CDR3aa: CAISESAIGNEQYF
v_gene: TRBV5-4; j_gene: TRBJ1-2; CDR3aa: CASSLPGHTNYGYTF
v_gene: TRBV5-5; j_gene: TRBJ1-5; CDR3aa: CASSRGQGDSNQPQHF
v_gene: TRBV5-1; j_gene: TRBJ2-7; CDR3aa: CASSVSAGSYEQYF
v_gene: TRBV5-1; j_gene: TRBJ1-4; CDR3aa: CASSLGPRTGSNEKLFF
v_gene: TRBV6-1; j_gene: TRBJ2-5; CDR3aa: CASSEDRVRETQYF
v_gene: TRBV4-3; j_gene: TRBJ2-7; CDR3aa: CASSQGWGAPYEQYF
v_gene: TRBV7-2; j_gene: TRBJ1-6; CDR3aa: CASSLVQGYNSPLHF
v_gene: TRBV3-1; j_gene: TRBJ1-2; CDR3aa: CASSYSGQDYGYTF
v_gene: TRBV7-2; j_gene: TRBJ2-7; CDR3aa: CASSLEARRWQYF
v_gene: TRBV7-2; j_gene: TRBJ2-1; CDR3aa: CASSFRRSYNEQFF
v_gene: TRBV28; j_gene: TRBJ1-1; CDR3aa: CASSSGIETEAFF
v_gene: TRBV7-8; j_gene: TRBJ2-7; CDR3aa: CASSLAPFAEQYF
v_gene: TRBV29-1; j_gene: TRBJ1-3; CDR3aa: CSASAGTHSGNTIYF
v_gene: TRBV15; j_gene: TRBJ1-1; CDR3aa: CATSVIRQGEAFF